The T cell receptor beta chain described here comes from a study of blood T cell repertoires in COVID-19. The count of this clone is one. The data were produced by immunoSEQ multiplex PCR, yet TCRdb's version contains in-frame clones alone and is incomplete. The repertoire holds about 25,000 clones, with roughly 84% as singletons. The CDR3 length is 17 residues. After removal of 3 bases from V and 1 base from J, the junction contained 7 bases not matched to a gene. CDR1 MGHRA and CDR2 YSYEKL come from the germline V gene. The V and J genes are TRBV4-1 and TRBJ2-3; TRBD1 aligns across 10 bases. Sequenced sample: peripheral blood. The sequence derives from a man aged 45-65 years with active COVID-19. The CDR3 DNA is TGCGCCAGCAGCCAGTCCACCGGGACAGGGGGCACAGATACGCAGTATTTT. As protein: CASSQSTGTGGTDTQYF.